Given below is one TCR beta chain in context. Its specificity is unknown. This sample is part of a study of long-term antiretroviral therapy in people with HIV. Findings and caveats of the study: In samples taken after ART, diversity increased but remained below transplant donor control levels. Clones expanded before ART dominated the repertoire at all time points.

Treatment locations for all participants with HIV were in the United States. Prior to DNA extraction, the samples held about 1-11 million cryopreserved PBMC. With survey level as its setting, the immunoSEQ assay was v3.0. Profiled with immunoSEQ multiplex PCR; TCRdb holds only in-frame clones, not every one. Of over 25,000 clones in the sample, 90% to 95% are singletons; the top ten hold less than 3%. CDR1 and CDR2 (germline): MNHNS, SASEGT. This CDR3 has 14 residues. V lost 1 base to trimming and J lost 8 bases; unmatched junction nucleotides: 3. The TCR originated in a man over 45 with HIV. The genes are TRBV6-1 and TRBJ1-4; 8 nucleotides line up with TRBD1. Source: unsorted PBMCs, taken 7.4 years after starting antiretroviral therapy. CDR3 protein: CASSEGTGSEKLFF. The CDR3 DNA follows: TGTGCCAGCAGTGAAGGGACAGGGAGCGAAAAACTGTTTTTT.